This TCR beta chain came from a study of blood T cell repertoires in COVID-19 (dated by TCRdb to about 2020). Study-level background: The collaborator samples originated in the United States, Italy and Spain and spanned the acute and convalescent phases of COVID-19. Where HLA class I and class II types were available, the types were taken from metadata supplied by the sample provider, not from assay-based typing. The repertoires were released in a freely available public database meant as a resource for research on the immune response to SARS-CoV-2. The dataset comprised deeply sampled blood TCRbeta repertoires from subjects exposed to, actively infected with, or recovered from COVID-19. The prospective study material was composed of cDNA or gDNA derived from T cells, B-cell-depleted T cells, or PBMCs. Nearly every sample came with metadata listing a de-identified subject ID, COVID-19 status, age in years and sex. Samples were obtained from the ongoing ImmuneRACE study (first 160 participants) and from 1,254 subjects provided by 6 global collaborators. What the work shows at the level of the full study, not this receptor alone: The quantity of clinical and demographic metadata differed by source and by participant and was supplied without curation.

This clone is a singleton in its sample. This clone's antigen is unknown. No qualities accompany the bases; no much larger clone lies one base away. CDR1 and CDR2 are drawn from the germline V gene (reference sequence): SGHNT, YYREEE. At the junction V is shortened by 1 base and J by 3 bases, with 10 bases in between. From its cysteine to its phenylalanine, the CDR3 spans 15 amino acids. The sequence is cut down to CDR3 DNA, 45 bases in frame from base 1. In the prospective study, participants were about 18 to 100 years old, resided in fewer than 25 geographic areas of the United States, and were enrolled through a virtual design. To assign participants to cohorts, the prospective study relied on clinical history that participants themselves reported in a screening survey and a study questionnaire. Exposed participants had been in contact, within 2 weeks of entering the study, with a person who had a PCR-confirmed or clinician-diagnosed case of COVID-19. Each participant in the prospective study had whole blood, serum and a nasopharyngeal or oropharyngeal swab collected by mobile phlebotomists. Participants in the prospective study had the option to provide additional blood draws and questionnaires over a roughly 2-month period. Prospective study blood samples were shipped either frozen or at room temperature before DNA extraction.

The immunoSEQ Assay, a bias-controlled multiplex PCR, was used to amplify TCRbeta CDR3 regions from genomic DNA. On the study's bioinformatics: Nucleated cell counts per sample were estimated from amplification of reference gene primers within the assay. To quantify the absolute abundance of each unique TCRbeta CDR3 rearrangement, sequence reads were collapsed and filtered. For each sample, productive Simpson clonality was calculated as the square root of Simpson's diversity index over productive rearrangements. TCRdb limited this immuneACCESS table to in-frame rearrangements with V and J called. A share of clones is missing; checked studies link under half to unresolved V genes, and the rest is unexplained. That table gives V, J and clone size, and the DNA gave D and trimming. This sample comprises around 150,000 clones, over 80% of them detected only once. Around 5.1% of the sample is in the top ten clones.

The rearranged segments are TRBV5-4 and TRBJ2-2; TRBD2 could be the D gene, as 5 bases match. Sequencing used PBMCs or T cells enriched from blood (not recorded which). The sequence came from a man between 65 and 85 years old who had been exposed to COVID-19. The nucleotide sequence is given as TGTGCCAGCAGCTTGCGGTTGAGGGACACCGGGGAGCTGTTTTTT. The translation is CASSLRLRDTGELFF.